This entry features one TCR beta chain sequence. This sample was included in a study of blood T cell repertoires in COVID-19. Across the study: Samples taken during acute and convalescent COVID-19 were collected in the United States, Italy and Spain. Sample material is recorded as cDNA or gDNA derived from T cells, B-cell-depleted T cells, or PBMCs.

Germline V gene data show CDR1 as SGHTA and CDR2 as FQGNSA. V lost 3 bases and J lost 5; bases outside the gene matches: 8. This CDR3 has 16 residues. Sequenced by immunoSEQ multiplex PCR; TCRdb stores in-frame clones only, minus some. The table lists hundreds of thousands of clones, approximately 85% of them singletons. All enrollees were roughly 18 to 89 years old and from 25 or so US areas. Among Cohort 3 donors, those recovered had two negative PCRs, clearance, or symptom resolution. The chain couples TRBV7-2 to TRBJ1-1, with 11 bases identical to TRBD1. Sequencing was performed on PBMCs or T cells enriched from blood (not recorded which). The receptor comes from a man aged 25-40 years who had recovered from COVID-19. The CDR3 reads CASSFGPRDRGTEAFF. For the CDR3, the DNA is TGTGCCAGCAGCTTTGGCCCCCGGGACAGGGGGACTGAAGCTTTCTTT.